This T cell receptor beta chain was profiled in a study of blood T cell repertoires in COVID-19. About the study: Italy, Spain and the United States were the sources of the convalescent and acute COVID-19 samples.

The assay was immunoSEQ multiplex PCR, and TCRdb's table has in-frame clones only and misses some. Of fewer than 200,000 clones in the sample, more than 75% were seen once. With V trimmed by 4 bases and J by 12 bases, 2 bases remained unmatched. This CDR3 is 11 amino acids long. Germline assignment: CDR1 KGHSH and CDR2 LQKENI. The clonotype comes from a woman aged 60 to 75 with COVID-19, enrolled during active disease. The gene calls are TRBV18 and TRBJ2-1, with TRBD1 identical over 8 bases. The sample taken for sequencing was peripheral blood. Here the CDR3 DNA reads TGTGCCAGCTCACTAGGACAGGGGCAGTTCTTC. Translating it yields CASSLGQGQFF.